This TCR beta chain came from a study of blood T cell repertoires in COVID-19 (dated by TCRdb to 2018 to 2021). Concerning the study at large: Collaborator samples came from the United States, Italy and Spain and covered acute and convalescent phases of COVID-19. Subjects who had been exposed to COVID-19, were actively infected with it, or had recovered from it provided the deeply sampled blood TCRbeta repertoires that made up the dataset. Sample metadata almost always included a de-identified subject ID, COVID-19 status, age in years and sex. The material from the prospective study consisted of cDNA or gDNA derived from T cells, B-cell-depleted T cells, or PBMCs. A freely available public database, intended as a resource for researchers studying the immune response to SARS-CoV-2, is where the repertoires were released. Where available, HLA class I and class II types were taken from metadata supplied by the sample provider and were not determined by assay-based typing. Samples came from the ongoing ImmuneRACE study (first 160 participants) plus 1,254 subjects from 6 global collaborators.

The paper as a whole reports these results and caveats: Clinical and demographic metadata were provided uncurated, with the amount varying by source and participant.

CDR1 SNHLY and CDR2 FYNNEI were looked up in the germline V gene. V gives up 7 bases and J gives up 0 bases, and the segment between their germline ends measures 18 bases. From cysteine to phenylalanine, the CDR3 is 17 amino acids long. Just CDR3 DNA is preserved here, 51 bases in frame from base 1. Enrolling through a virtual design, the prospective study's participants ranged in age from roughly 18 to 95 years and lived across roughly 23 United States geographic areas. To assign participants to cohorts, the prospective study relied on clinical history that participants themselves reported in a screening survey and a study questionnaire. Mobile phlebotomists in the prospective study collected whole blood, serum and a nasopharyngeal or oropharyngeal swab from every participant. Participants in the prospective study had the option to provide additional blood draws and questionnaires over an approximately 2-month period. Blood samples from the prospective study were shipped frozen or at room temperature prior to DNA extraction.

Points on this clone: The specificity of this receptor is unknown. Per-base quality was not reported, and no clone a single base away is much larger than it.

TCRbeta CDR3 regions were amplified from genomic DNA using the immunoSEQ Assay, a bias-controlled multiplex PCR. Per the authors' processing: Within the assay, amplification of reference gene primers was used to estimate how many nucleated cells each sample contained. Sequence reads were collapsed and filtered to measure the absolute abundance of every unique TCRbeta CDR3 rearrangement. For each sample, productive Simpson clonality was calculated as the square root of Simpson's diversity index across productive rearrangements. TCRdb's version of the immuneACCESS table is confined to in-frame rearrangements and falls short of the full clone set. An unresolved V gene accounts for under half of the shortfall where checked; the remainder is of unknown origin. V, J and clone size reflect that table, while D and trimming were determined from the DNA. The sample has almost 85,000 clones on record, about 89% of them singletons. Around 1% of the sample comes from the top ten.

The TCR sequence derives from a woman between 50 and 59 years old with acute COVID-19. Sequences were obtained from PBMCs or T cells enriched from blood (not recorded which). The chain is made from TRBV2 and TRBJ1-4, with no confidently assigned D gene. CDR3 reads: CASTQFGTGATNEKLFF. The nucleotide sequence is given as TGTGCCAGCACCCAATTCGGTACGGGTGCAACTAATGAAAAACTGTTTTTT.